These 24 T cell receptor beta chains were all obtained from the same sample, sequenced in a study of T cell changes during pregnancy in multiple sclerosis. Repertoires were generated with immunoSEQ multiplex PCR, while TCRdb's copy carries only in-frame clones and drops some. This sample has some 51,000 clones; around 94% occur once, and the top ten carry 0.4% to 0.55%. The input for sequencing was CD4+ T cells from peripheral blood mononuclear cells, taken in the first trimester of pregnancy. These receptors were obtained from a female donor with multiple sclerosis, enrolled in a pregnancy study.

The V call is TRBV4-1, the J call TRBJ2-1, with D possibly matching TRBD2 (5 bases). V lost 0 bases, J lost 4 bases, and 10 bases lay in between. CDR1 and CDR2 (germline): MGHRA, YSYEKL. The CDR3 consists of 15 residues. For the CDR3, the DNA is TGCGCCAGCAGCCAAGATAGGACGGGATACAATGAGCAGTTCTTC. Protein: CASSQDRTGYNEQFF.

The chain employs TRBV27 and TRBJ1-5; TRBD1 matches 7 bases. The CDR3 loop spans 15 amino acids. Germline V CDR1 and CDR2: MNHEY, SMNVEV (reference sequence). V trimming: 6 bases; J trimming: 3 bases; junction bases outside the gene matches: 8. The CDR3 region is CASRASGGSNQPQHF. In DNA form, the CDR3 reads TGTGCCAGCAGGGCGTCAGGGGGGTCCAATCAGCCCCAGCATTTT.

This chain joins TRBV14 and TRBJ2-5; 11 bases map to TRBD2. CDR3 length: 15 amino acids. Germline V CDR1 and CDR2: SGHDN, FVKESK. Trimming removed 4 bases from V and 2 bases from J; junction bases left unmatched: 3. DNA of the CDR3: TGTGCCAGCAGCCTTCTAGCGGGGGGACAAGAGACCCAGTACTTC. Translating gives CASSLLAGGQETQYF.

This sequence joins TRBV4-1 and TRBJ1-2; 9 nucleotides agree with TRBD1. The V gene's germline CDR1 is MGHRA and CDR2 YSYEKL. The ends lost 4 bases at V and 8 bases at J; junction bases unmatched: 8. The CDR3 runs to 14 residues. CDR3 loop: CASSLGQGVRGYTF. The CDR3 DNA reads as TGCGCCAGCAGCCTGGGACAGGGAGTTAGAGGCTACACCTTC.

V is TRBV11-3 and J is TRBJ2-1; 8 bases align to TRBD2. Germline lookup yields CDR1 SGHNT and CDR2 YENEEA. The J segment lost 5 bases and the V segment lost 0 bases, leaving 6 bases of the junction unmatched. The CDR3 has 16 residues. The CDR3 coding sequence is TGTGCCAGCAGCTTAGATGGTGCGGGGGGCAACAATGAGCAGTTCTTC. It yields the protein CASSLDGAGGNNEQFF.

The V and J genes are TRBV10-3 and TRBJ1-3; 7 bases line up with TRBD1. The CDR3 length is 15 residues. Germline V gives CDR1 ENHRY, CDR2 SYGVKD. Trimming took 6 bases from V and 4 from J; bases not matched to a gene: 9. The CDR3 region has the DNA TGTGCCATCAGAACTACAGGGACAGCCGGAAACACCATATATTTT. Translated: CAIRTTGTAGNTIYF.

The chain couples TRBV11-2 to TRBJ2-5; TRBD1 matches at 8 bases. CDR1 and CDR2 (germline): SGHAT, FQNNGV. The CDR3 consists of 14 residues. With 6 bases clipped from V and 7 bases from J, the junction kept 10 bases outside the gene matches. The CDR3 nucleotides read TGTGCCAGCAGTCTGGACAGGGAGAAGGGGACCCAGTACTTC. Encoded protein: CASSLDREKGTQYF.

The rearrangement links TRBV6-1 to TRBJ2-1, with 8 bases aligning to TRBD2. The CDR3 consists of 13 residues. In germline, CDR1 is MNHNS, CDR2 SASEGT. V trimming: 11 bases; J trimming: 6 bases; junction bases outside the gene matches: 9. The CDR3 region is CAGRPAGGNEQFF. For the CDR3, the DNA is TGTGCCGGCCGACCGGCGGGGGGCAATGAGCAGTTCTTC.

CDR3 amino acids: CASSTGNPYNEQFF. DNA of the CDR3: TGTGCCAGTAGTACAGGGAACCCATACAATGAGCAGTTCTTC. This rearrangement joins TRBV19 to TRBJ2-1; D might be TRBD1 (5 bases). Germline V gene lookup returns CDR1 LNHDA and CDR2 SQIVND (reference sequence). The CDR3 length is 14 residues. V gave up 4 bases and J gave up 4 bases, with 11 bases separating them.

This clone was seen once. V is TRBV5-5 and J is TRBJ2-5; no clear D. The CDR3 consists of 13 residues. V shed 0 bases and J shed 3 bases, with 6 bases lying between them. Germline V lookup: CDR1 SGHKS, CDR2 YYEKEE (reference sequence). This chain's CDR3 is CASSLAPEETQYF. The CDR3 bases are TGTGCCAGCAGCTTGGCCCCAGAAGAGACCCAGTACTTC.

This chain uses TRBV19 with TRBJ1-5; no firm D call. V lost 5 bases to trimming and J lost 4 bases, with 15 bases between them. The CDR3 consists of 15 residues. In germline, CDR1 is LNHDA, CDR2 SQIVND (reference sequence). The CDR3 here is CASSEGFTVNQPQHF. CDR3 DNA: TGTGCCAGTAGTGAGGGTTTCACCGTGAATCAGCCCCAGCATTTT. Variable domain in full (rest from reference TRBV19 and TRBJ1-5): DGGITQSPKYLFRKEGQNVTLSCEQNLNHDAMYWYRQDPGQGLRLIYYSQIVNDFQKGDIAEGYSVSREKKESFPLTVTSAQKNPTAFYLCASSEGFTVNQPQHFGDGTRLSIL.

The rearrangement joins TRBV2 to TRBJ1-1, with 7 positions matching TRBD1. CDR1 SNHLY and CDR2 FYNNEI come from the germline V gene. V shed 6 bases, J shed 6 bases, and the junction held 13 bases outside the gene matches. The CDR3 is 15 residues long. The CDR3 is CASRIQGTQGPEAFF. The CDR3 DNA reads TGTGCCAGCAGAATACAGGGGACGCAAGGCCCTGAAGCTTTCTTT.

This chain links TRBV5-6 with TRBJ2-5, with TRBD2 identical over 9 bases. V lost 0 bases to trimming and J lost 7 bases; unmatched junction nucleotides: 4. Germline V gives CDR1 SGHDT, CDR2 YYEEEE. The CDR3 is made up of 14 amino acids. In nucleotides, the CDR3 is TGTGCCAGCAGCTTGGGCGGGGGGGACAGGACCCAGTACTTC. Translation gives CASSLGGGDRTQYF.

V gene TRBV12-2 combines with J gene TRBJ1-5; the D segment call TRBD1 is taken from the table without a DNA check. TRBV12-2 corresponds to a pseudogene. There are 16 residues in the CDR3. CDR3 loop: CASRLRPGQGNQPQHF. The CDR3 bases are TGTGCAAGTCGCTTAAGACCGGGACAGGGTAATCAGCCCCAGCATTTT.

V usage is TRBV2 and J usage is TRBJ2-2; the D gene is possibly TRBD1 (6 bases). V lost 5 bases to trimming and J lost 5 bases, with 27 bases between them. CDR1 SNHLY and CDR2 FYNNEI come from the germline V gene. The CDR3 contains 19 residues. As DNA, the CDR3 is TGTGCCAGCAGTCCCCTAAATTTGAACACGGTTACAGGGACCGGGGAGCTGTTTTTT. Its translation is CASSPLNLNTVTGTGELFF.

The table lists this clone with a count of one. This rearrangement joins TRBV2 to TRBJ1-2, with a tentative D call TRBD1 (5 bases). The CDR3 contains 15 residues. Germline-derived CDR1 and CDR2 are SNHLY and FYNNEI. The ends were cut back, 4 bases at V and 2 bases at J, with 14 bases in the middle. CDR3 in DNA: TGTGCCAGCAGTGTCCAGGGAGGGTTCAACTATGGCTACACCTTC. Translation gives CASSVQGGFNYGYTF.

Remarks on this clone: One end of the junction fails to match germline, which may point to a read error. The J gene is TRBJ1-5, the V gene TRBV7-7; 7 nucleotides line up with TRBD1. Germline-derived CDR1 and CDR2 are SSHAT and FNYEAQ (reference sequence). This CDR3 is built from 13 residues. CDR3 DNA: TGTGCTAGCAGCTTGGACAGGAATCAGCCCCAGCATTTT. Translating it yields CASSLDRNQPQHF. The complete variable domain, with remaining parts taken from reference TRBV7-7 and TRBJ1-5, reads GAGVSQSPRYKVTKRGQDVTLRCDPISSHATLYWYQQALGQGPEFLTYFNYEAQPDKSGLPSDRFSAERPEGSISTLTIQRTEQRDSAMYRCASSLDRNQPQHFGDGTRLSIL.

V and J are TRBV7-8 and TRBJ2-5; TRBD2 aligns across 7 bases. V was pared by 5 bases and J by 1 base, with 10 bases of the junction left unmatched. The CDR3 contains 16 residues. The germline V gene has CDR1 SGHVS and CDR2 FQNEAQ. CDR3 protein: CASSVFRGDSQETQYF. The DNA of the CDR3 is TGTGCCAGCAGCGTATTTCGGGGGGACTCCCAAGAGACCCAGTACTTC.

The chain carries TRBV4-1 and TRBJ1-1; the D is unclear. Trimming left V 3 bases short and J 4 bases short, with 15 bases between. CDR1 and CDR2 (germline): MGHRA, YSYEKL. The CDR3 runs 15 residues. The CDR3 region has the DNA TGCGCCAGCAGCCATCGTCGGGGAGAGGGCACTGAAGCTTTCTTT. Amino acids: CASSHRRGEGTEAFF.

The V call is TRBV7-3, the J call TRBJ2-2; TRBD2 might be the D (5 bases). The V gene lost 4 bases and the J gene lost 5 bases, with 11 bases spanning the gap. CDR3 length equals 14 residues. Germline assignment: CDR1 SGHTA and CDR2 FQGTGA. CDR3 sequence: CASSYKPGTGELFF. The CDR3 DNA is TGTGCCAGCAGCTACAAGCCGGGGACCGGGGAGCTGTTTTTT.

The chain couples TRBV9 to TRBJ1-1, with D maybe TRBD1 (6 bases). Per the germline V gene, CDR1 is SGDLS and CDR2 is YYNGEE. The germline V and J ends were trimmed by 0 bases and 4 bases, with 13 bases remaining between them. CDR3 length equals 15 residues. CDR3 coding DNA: TGTGCCAGCAGCGTAGTCGGGGGGCGTGGCACTGAAGCTTTCTTT. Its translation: CASSVVGGRGTEAFF.

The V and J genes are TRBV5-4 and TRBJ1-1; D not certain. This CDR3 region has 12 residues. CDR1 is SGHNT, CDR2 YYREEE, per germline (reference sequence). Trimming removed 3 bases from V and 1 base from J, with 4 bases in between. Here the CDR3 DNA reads TGTGCCAGCAGCTCGGGGAACACTGAAGCTTTCTTT. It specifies CASSSGNTEAFF.

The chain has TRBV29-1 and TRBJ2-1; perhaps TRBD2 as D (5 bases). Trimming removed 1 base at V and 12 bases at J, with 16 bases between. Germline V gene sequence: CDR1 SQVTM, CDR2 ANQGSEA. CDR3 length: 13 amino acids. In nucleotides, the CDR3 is TGCAGCGTTGAAGGTCTTCATACGGGGAGGCAGTTCTTC. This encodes CSVEGLHTGRQFF.

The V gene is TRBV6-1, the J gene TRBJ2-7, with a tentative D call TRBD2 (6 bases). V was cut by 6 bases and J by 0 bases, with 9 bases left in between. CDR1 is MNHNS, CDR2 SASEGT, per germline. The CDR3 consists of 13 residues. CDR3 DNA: TGTGCCAGCAGAGCCGGGAGCTCCTACGAGCAGTACTTC. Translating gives CASRAGSSYEQYF.